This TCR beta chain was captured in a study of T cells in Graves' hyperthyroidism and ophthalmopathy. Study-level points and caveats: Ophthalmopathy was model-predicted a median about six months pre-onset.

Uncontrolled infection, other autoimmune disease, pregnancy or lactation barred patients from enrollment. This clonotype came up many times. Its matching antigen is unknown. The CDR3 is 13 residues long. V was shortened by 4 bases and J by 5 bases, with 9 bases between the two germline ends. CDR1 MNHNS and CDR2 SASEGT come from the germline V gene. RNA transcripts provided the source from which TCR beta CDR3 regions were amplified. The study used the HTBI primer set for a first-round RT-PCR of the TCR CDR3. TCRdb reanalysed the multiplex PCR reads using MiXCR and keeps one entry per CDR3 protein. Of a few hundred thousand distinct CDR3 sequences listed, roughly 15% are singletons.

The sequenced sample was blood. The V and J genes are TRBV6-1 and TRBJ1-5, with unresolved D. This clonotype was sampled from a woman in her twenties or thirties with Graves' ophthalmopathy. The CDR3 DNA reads TGTGCCAGCAGTGCATTAAGCGATCAGCCCCAGCATTTT. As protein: CASSALSDQPQHF.